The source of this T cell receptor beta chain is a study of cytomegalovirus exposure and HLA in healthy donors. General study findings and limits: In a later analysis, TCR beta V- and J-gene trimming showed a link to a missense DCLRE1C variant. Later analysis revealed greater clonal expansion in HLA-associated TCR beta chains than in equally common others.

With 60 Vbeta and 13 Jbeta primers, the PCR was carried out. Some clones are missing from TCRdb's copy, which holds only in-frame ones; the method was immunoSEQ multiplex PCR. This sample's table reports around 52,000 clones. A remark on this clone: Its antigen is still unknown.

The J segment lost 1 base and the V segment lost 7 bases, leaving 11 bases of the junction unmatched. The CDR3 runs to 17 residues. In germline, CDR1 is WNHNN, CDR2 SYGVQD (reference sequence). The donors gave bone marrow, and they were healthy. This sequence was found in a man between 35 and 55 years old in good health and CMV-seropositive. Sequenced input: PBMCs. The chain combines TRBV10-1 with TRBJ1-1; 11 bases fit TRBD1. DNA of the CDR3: TGCGCCAGCATGCGCTGGGGGACAGGGGGGTCGAACACTGAAGCTTTCTTT. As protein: CASMRWGTGGSNTEAFF.